These T cell receptor beta chains were read from a single sample in a study of T cell responses to AZD1222 COVID-19 vaccine. Sequenced by immunoSEQ multiplex PCR; TCRdb stores in-frame clones only, minus some. The top ten clones hold about 6% of a sample with fewer than 75,000 clones, 75% to 95% of them seen once. This material consisted of peripheral blood, taken 28 days after the second dose of the MenACWY control vaccine. The origin of the receptors is an adult who received the MenACWY meningococcal vaccine as a control. The CDR3 runs from the conserved cysteine through the conserved F or W. A D gene is named only where the DNA matches it firmly. Part of the rows lack a size; the others show once, few, many or a class for expanded clones.

>TRBJ2-3|13|TRBV2|-|TRBD2
CASVAGGADTQYF
TGTGCCAGCGTCGCGGGAGGTGCAGATACGCAGTATTTT
>TRBJ2-5|12|TRBV9|-|-
CASSRNGETQYF
TGTGCCAGCAGCCGGAACGGAGAGACCCAGTACTTC
>TRBJ1-1|13|TRBV12-3/TRBV12-4|-|-
CASSLRVNTEAFF
TGTGCCAGCAGCCTCAGGGTGAACACTGAAGCTTTCTTT
>TRBJ1-6|14|TRBV6-5|-|TRBD1
CASRVRGHNSPLHF
TGTGCCAGCAGGGTCAGGGGGCATAATTCACCCCTCCACTTT
>TRBJ2-7|15|TRBV6-5|-|TRBD2
CATAGASGSSYEQYF
TGTGCCACAGCCGGGGCTAGCGGGAGCTCCTACGAGCAGTACTTC
>TRBJ1-2|12|TRBV13|few|TRBD1
CATSGGNYGYTF
TGTGCCACCTCAGGGGGCAACTATGGCTACACCTTC
>TRBJ1-2|13|TRBV6-5|-|-
CASSYGGGYGYTF
TGTGCCAGCAGTTACGGGGGTGGCTATGGCTACACCTTC
>TRBJ1-1|11|TRBV29-1|-|-
CSVGDGYEAFF
TGCAGCGTGGGGGACGGCTATGAAGCTTTCTTT
>TRBJ1-5|17|TRBV15|-|-
CATSFPGQTHSNQPQHF
TGTGCCACCAGCTTTCCCGGCCAGACTCATAGCAATCAGCCCCAGCATTTT
>TRBJ2-2|15|TRBV5-6|-|-
CASSFDRVNTGELFF
TGTGCCAGCAGCTTCGACCGAGTGAACACCGGGGAGCTGTTTTTT
>TRBJ1-3|13|TRBV5-1|-|-
CASSQLPGNTIYF
TGCGCCAGCAGCCAACTACCGGGAAACACCATATATTTT
>TRBJ2-1|14|TRBV27|-|-
CASSPLNTYNEQFF
TGTGCCAGCAGTCCCCTTAACACCTACAATGAGCAGTTCTTC
>TRBJ1-5|12|TRBV24-1|-|-
CATFSGEQPQHF
TGTGCCACCTTTTCAGGGGAACAGCCCCAGCATTTT
>TRBJ2-2|12|TRBV4-1|-|-
CASSQGVGELFF
TGCGCCAGCAGCCAAGGGGTCGGGGAGCTGTTTTTT
>TRBJ2-7|14|TRBV7-9|-|TRBD2
CASSRRLAGDEQYF
TGTGCCAGCAGTCGCAGGCTAGCGGGAGACGAGCAGTACTTC
>TRBJ1-2|14|TRBV19|-|-
CASSIWEWNYGYTF
TGTGCCAGTAGTATTTGGGAATGGAACTATGGCTACACCTTC
>TRBJ1-4|14|TRBV4-1|-|-
CASSQDRDREKLFF
TGCGCCAGCAGCCAAGATAGGGATCGGGAAAAACTGTTTTTT
>TRBJ1-2|13|TRBV5-4|-|-
CASSLEGDYGYTF
TGTGCCAGCAGCTTGGAAGGGGACTATGGCTACACCTTC
>TRBJ2-1|16|TRBV5-6|-|TRBD2
CASSFPTSGLYNEQFF
TGTGCCAGCAGCTTCCCGACTAGCGGACTTTACAATGAGCAGTTCTTC
>TRBJ2-7|11|TRBV30|-|-
CAWRGIYEQYF
TGTGCCTGGAGGGGAATCTACGAGCAGTACTTC
>TRBJ2-6|17|TRBV5-1|-|-
CASSPDGVLRGANVLTF
TGCGCCAGCAGCCCCGACGGGGTTCTCAGAGGGGCCAACGTCCTGACTTTC
>TRBJ1-2|11|TRBV6-5|-|-
CASSSKYGYTF
TGTGCCAGCAGTTCCAAATATGGCTACACCTTC
>TRBJ1-2|16|TRBV30|-|-
CAWTNRVWLTNYGYTF
TGTGCCTGGACTAACAGGGTATGGCTCACAAACTATGGCTACACCTTC
>TRBJ1-1|11|TRBV19|-|-
CASREETEAFF
TGTGCCAGTAGGGAGGAGACTGAAGCTTTCTTT
>TRBJ2-1|17|TRBV5-6|-|-
CASSRREGEGTYNEQFF
TGTGCCAGCAGCCGCCGTGAAGGGGAAGGGACCTACAATGAGCAGTTCTTC
>TRBJ2-7|16|TRBV6-5|-|TRBD2
CASSHSSGGSSYEQYF
TGTGCCAGCAGTCACTCTAGCGGGGGGAGCTCCTACGAGCAGTACTTC
>TRBJ2-1|13|TRBV28|once|-
CASTKSGNNEQFF
TGTGCCAGCACCAAGTCGGGTAACAATGAGCAGTTCTTC
>TRBJ2-1|17|TRBV10-3|-|TRBD2
CAISESLPSGIYNEQFF
TGTGCCATCAGTGAGTCCTTACCTAGCGGGATTTACAATGAGCAGTTCTTC
>TRBJ2-7|9|TRBV18|-|-
CAPGPEQYF
TGTGCCCCCGGTCCCGAGCAGTACTTC
>TRBJ1-6|17|TRBV19|-|-
CASMGHRGSSYNSPLHF
TGTGCCAGTATGGGGCATCGAGGGAGCTCCTATAATTCACCCCTCCACTTT
>TRBJ1-3|13|TRBV6-1|-|-
CASSDPTGNTIYF
TGTGCCAGCAGTGACCCGACGGGAAACACCATATATTTT
>TRBJ1-1|14|TRBV11-2|-|TRBD1
CASSFGTVKSEAFF
TGTGCCAGCAGCTTTGGGACAGTAAAATCTGAAGCTTTCTTT
>TRBJ2-1|15|TRBV7-3|-|TRBD2
CASSLASGAYNEQFF
TGTGCCAGCAGCTTGGCTAGCGGGGCCTACAATGAGCAGTTCTTC
>TRBJ2-1|15|TRBV10-3|-|TRBD2
CAIRETSGRTNEQFF
TGTGCCATCAGGGAGACTAGCGGGAGGACGAATGAGCAGTTCTTC
>TRBJ1-5|15|TRBV21-1|few|-
CASSAEGDSNQPQHF
TGTGCCAGCAGCGCCGAAGGGGATAGCAATCAGCCCCAGCATTTT
>TRBJ1-6|15|TRBV6-5|-|-
CASRGSGAEGSPLHF
TGTGCCAGCAGGGGGTCTGGGGCAGAGGGTTCACCCCTCCACTTT
>TRBJ2-1|16|TRBV7-3|-|TRBD2
CASSSDPAGSVNEQFF
TGTGCCAGCAGCTCCGACCCAGCGGGATCTGTCAATGAGCAGTTCTTC
>TRBJ2-1|14|TRBV12-5|-|TRBD2
CASRLSGRYHEQFF
TGTGCTAGCCGACTTAGCGGGAGGTATCATGAGCAGTTCTTC
>TRBJ1-2|15|TRBV28|-|TRBD1
CALGTGVDGHYGYTF
TGTGCCCTTGGGACAGGCGTCGATGGTCACTATGGCTACACCTTC
>TRBJ2-3|15|TRBV5-4|-|TRBD1
CASSTAQGSTDTQYF
TGTGCCAGCAGCACCGCACAGGGGAGTACAGATACGCAGTATTTT
>TRBJ2-5|17|TRBV4-1|few|-
CASSQGPAGELQETQYF
TGCGCCAGCAGCCAAGGCCCTGCCGGGGAGCTCCAAGAGACCCAGTACTTC
>TRBJ2-1|13|TRBV24-1|-|-
CATSEGPSAEQFF
TGTGCCACCAGTGAGGGCCCTAGCGCCGAGCAGTTCTTC
>TRBJ2-1|14|TRBV6-6|once|TRBD1
CAGAGTGGKNEQFF
TGTGCCGGGGCCGGGACAGGGGGCAAGAATGAGCAGTTCTTC
>TRBJ2-3|18|TRBV5-6|-|-
CASSLARSGLRRMNTQYF
TGTGCCAGCAGCTTGGCCCGAAGTGGGCTAAGGAGAATGAATACGCAGTATTTT
>TRBJ2-6|15|TRBV5-1|-|-
CASSLGSSGANVLTF
TGCGCCAGCAGCTTGGGGAGCTCTGGGGCCAACGTCCTGACTTTC
>TRBJ1-1|15|TRBV19|-|-
CASSTTPSRGTKAFF
TGTGCCAGTAGTACCACCCCCTCGAGGGGAACTAAAGCTTTCTTT
>TRBJ1-2|15|TRBV28|-|-
CASSPGTVANYGYTF
TGTGCCAGCAGCCCCGGGACGGTAGCTAACTATGGCTACACCTTC
>TRBJ2-7|16|TRBV7-9|-|-
CASSSPREGAAAEQYF
TGTGCCAGCAGCTCCCCGAGAGAGGGAGCCGCCGCCGAGCAGTACTTC
>TRBJ1-1|15|TRBV28|-|TRBD1
CASKEGGRVSTEAFF
TGTGCCAGCAAAGAAGGGGGCAGGGTGAGCACTGAAGCTTTCTTT
>TRBJ1-2|15|TRBV27|-|-
CASSSLGGTNYGYTF
TGTGCCAGCAGTTCCCTTGGGGGAACTAACTATGGCTACACCTTC
>TRBJ2-3|12|TRBV19|-|-
CASSMPSDTQYF
TGTGCCAGTAGTATGCCAAGCGATACGCAGTATTTT
>TRBJ1-6|13|TRBV30|-|-
CAWTPLDLPFLHF
TGTGCCTGGACCCCCCTCGACCTCCCATTTCTCCACTTT
>TRBJ2-1|15|TRBV4-3|-|-
CASRTGLASRNEQFF
TGCGCCAGCAGAACGGGTCTGGCGTCCAGAAATGAGCAGTTCTTC